The 32 T cell receptor beta chains below all came from one sample that was sequenced in a study of response to subunit inactivated influenza vaccine. Each CDR3 protein gets one entry after TCRdb re-called the RT-PCR reads with MiXCR. The sample records about 650,000 distinct CDR3 sequences, 12% to 15% being singletons. The material sequenced was PBMCs from blood, taken 14 to 15 days before vaccination. The receptors stem from a man between 45 and 60 years old who received an inactivated influenza vaccine.

The chain joins TRBV28 to TRBJ1-2, with 8 nucleotides matching TRBD1. The trim removed 4 bases at V and 0 bases at J, leaving 4 bases unmatched. The CDR3 extends over 15 amino acids. Per germline, CDR1 MDHEN and CDR2 SYDVKM. DNA of the CDR3: TGTGCCAGCAGTTCGGGACAGGCCTCTAACTATGGCTACACCTTC. Translation gives CASSSGQASNYGYTF.

This clonotype was seen many times. The chain links TRBV20-1 to TRBJ1-2, with D hard to call. Germline assignment: CDR1 DFQATT and CDR2 SNEGSKA (reference sequence). This CDR3 region has 14 residues. The V end was cut by 3 bases, the J end by 10 bases, with 21 bases between. The CDR3 sequence is CSASNRQSALAYTF. CDR3 nucleotides: TGCAGTGCTAGCAACCGGCAGAGCGCCCTTGCCTACACCTTC.

The table lists this clonotype with a few counts. The chain carries TRBV5-4 and TRBJ1-2; 9 nucleotides match TRBD1. The V gene's germline CDR1 is SGHNT and CDR2 YYREEE (reference sequence). Trimming took 4 bases from V and 3 from J; bases not matched to a gene: 10. The CDR3 sequence is 16 residues long. The CDR3 coding sequence is TGTGCCAGCAGCGTTGGCCGGGACAGGGTGGACTATGGCTACACCTTC. This codes for CASSVGRDRVDYGYTF.

As DNA, the CDR3 is TGTGCCAGCAGCTTAGAAAGGTTGGGACCCCGCTCCTACAATGAGCAGTTCTTC. This sequence encodes CASSLERLGPRSYNEQFF. The chain uses TRBV11-1 and TRBJ2-1, with D perhaps given as TRBD1 or TRBD2 (5 bases each). CDR3 length: 18 residues. Trimming removed 1 base from V and 0 bases from J, with 16 bases in between. The germline CDR1 and CDR2 sequences are SGHAT and FQDESV (reference sequence).

The rearrangement links TRBV15 to TRBJ1-1; TRBD1 is a possible D gene (6 bases). The CDR3 length is 15 residues. Trimming removed 1 base at V and 3 bases at J, with 12 bases between. Germline V gene sequence: CDR1 LNHNV, CDR2 YYDKDF (reference sequence). The CDR3 nucleotides are TGTGCCACCAGCAGAGTCCCAGGGGTGGACACTGAAGCTTTCTTT. Protein sequence: CATSRVPGVDTEAFF.

This clonotype has just a few counts. The CDR3 loop is CASSPGHTSYNEQFF. Written as DNA, the CDR3 is TGTGCCAGCTCACCCGGACATACGTCCTACAATGAGCAGTTCTTC. The chain couples TRBV18 to TRBJ2-1, with a tentative D call TRBD1 (5 bases). This CDR3 region has 15 residues. CDR1 KGHSH and CDR2 LQKENI come from the germline V gene. Deletions cut 3 bases from V and 1 base from J, with 10 bases between. The full variable domain, its missing parts supplied by reference TRBV18 and TRBJ2-1, is NAGVMQNPRHLVRRRGQEARLRCSPMKGHSHVYWYRQLPEEGLKFMVYLQKENIIDESGMPKERFSAEFPKEGPSILRIQQVVRGDSAAYFCASSPGHTSYNEQFFGPGTRLTVL.

In this sample, this clonotype turned up a few times. This sequence joins TRBV9 and TRBJ2-3, with D perhaps TRBD2 (5 bases). Germline CDR1 is SGDLS and CDR2 is YYNGEE. The CDR3 consists of 15 residues. V lost 2 bases to trimming and J lost 0 bases, with 10 bases between them. CDR3 sequence (DNA): TGTGCCAGCAGCGTCGGGGAAACTAGCACAGATACGCAGTATTTT. It yields the protein CASSVGETSTDTQYF.

This clonotype came up a few times. This chain links TRBV7-9 with TRBJ2-1; 9 bases fit TRBD2. Germline V gene sequence: CDR1 SEHNR, CDR2 FQNEAQ (reference sequence). The CDR3 is 15 residues long. The J segment lost 2 bases and the V segment lost 7 bases, leaving 6 bases of the junction unmatched. As DNA, the CDR3 is TGTGCCAGCAACCCCCCTAGCGGGACCTACAATGAGCAGTTCTTC. This codes for CASNPPSGTYNEQFF.

There are a few counts of this clonotype. This sequence joins TRBV6-2 or TRBV6-3 and TRBJ2-1; 12 bases align to TRBD2. There are 16 residues in the CDR3. V trimming: 7 bases; J trimming: 7 bases; junction bases outside the gene matches: 11. Germline lookup yields CDR1 MNHEY and CDR2 SVGEGT. In DNA, the CDR3 is TGTGCCAGCACCAAACTACTAGCGGGAGGTGTGAATGAGCAGTTCTTC. It is translated as CASTKLLAGGVNEQFF.

The genes are TRBV20-1 and TRBJ2-1; D is perhaps TRBD2 (7 bases). From germline, CDR1 is DFQATT and CDR2 SNEGSKA (reference sequence). The CDR3 runs to 13 residues. V gave up 1 base and J gave up 8 bases, with 12 bases separating them. For the CDR3, the DNA is TGCAGTGCTAGAGGGACTAGGGGGGATGAGCAGTTCTTC. It specifies CSARGTRGDEQFF.

This chain links TRBV4-1 with TRBJ1-4; D unresolved. Deletions cut 2 bases from V and 0 bases from J, with 7 bases between. Germline CDR1 MGHRA, CDR2 YSYEKL. The CDR3 extends over 15 amino acids. The DNA for the CDR3 is TGCGCCAGCAGCCAACGCACCGCAACTAATGAAAAACTGTTTTTT. Translated, it gives CASSQRTATNEKLFF.

This chain links TRBV20-1 with TRBJ2-3, with D maybe TRBD1 (6 bases). CDR1 DFQATT and CDR2 SNEGSKA come from the germline V gene (reference sequence). CDR3 size: 14 residues. Trimming cost V 6 bases and J 6 bases, with 19 bases left between them. CDR3 amino acids: CSALTGRGSDTQYF. CDR3 DNA sequence: TGCAGTGCCCTTACAGGGAGAGGGTCCGATACGCAGTATTTT.

In this sample, this clonotype turned up a few times. The chain uses TRBV9 and TRBJ2-1, with 13 bases that match TRBD2. Germline lookup yields CDR1 SGDLS and CDR2 YYNGEE. The CDR3 has 18 amino acids. The V gene end was trimmed by 0 bases and the J gene end by 4 bases; junction bases not matched to a gene: 7. The CDR3 DNA reads TGTGCCAGCAGCGTAGGGGGGACTAGCGGGGCGCCTTACAATGAGCAGTTCTTC. Its translation: CASSVGGTSGAPYNEQFF.

This clonotype was seen a few times. The V gene is TRBV29-1, the J gene TRBJ2-5, with 8 bases fitting TRBD2. The V gene end was trimmed by 4 bases and the J gene end by 4 bases; junction bases not matched to a gene: 5. The CDR3 spans 13 residues. Per the germline V gene, CDR1 is SQVTM and CDR2 is ANQGSEA. The CDR3 nucleotides are TGCAGCGTTGCCGGGAGGGCCGGAGAGACCCAGTACTTC. Its translation: CSVAGRAGETQYF.

Comment on this clonotype: At one of its ends the junction is not consistent with the germline gene, which may arise from a read error. This rearrangement joins TRBV5-6 to TRBJ2-2; possible D gene TRBD2, 5 bases. Germline V gene lookup returns CDR1 SGHDT and CDR2 YYEEEE. The CDR3 sequence is 16 residues long. DNA of the CDR3: TGTGCCAGTAAGGTAGCAGACGCTACGAACACCGGGGATCTGTTTTTT. It is translated as CASKVADATNTGDLFF.

Only a few counts were recorded for this clonotype. This chain uses TRBV5-1 with TRBJ2-2, with a possible D match to TRBD2 (5 bases). In germline, CDR1 is SGHRS, CDR2 YFSETQ. V lost 3 bases, J lost 5 bases, and 11 bases lay in between. The CDR3 covers 14 residues. This CDR3 is CASSSGMGTGELFF. For the CDR3, the DNA is TGCGCCAGCAGCTCGGGAATGGGAACCGGGGAGCTGTTTTTT.

V usage is TRBV5-1 and J usage is TRBJ2-7, with TRBD2 as a possible D gene (6 bases). V was shortened by 4 bases and J by 0 bases, with 14 bases between the two germline ends. Germline CDR1 SGHRS, CDR2 YFSETQ. The CDR3 consists of 15 residues. The CDR3 nucleotides read TGCGCCAGCAGCCCGGAGGGCGTTTTCTCCTACGAGCAGTACTTC. Translated: CASSPEGVFSYEQYF.

This clonotype was detected a few times. The chain links TRBV2 to TRBJ2-7; no clear D gene. Germline values: CDR1 SNHLY, CDR2 FYNNEI. There are 12 residues in the CDR3. V was trimmed by 7 bases and J by 0 bases, leaving 7 bases between them. Here the CDR3 DNA reads TGTGCCAGCACCTCCTACTCCTACGAGCAGTACTTC. This sequence encodes CASTSYSYEQYF.

The chain employs TRBV18 and TRBJ2-7; 7 nucleotides line up with TRBD1. CDR1 and CDR2 from the germline V gene are KGHSH and LQKENI. CDR3 size: 15 residues. V trimming: 8 bases; J trimming: 0 bases; junction bases outside the gene matches: 10. CDR3 loop: CASSPQGRSSYEQYF. For the CDR3, the DNA is TGTGCCAGCAGCCCACAGGGGCGCAGCTCCTACGAGCAGTACTTC.

The genes are TRBV5-6 and TRBJ1-1, with a possible D match to TRBD1 (6 bases). This CDR3 has 15 residues. The ends were cut back, 0 bases at V and 4 bases at J, with 13 bases in the middle. From germline, CDR1 is SGHDT and CDR2 YYEEEE. This CDR3 is CASSLARGASTEAFF. CDR3 bases: TGTGCCAGCAGCTTGGCCCGGGGGGCGAGCACTGAAGCTTTCTTT.

This clonotype was seen ten or more times. In nucleotides, the CDR3 is TGTGCCAGCAGCCAAATAACTAGCGGACTCAACAATGAGCAGTTCTTC. Its protein product is CASSQITSGLNNEQFF. The genes are TRBV4-2 and TRBJ2-1, with TRBD2 matching over 8 bases. Germline V lookup: CDR1 LGHNA, CDR2 YNFKEQ. J was trimmed by 5 bases and V by 2 bases; bases with no gene match: 8. The CDR3 covers 16 residues.

Details on this clonotype: Just one base apart from a much larger clone, this may be a read error. V usage is TRBV10-3 and J usage is TRBJ2-1, with 9 bases that match TRBD1. The DNA end favors TRBJ2-7, so the J call may be wrong. In germline, CDR1 is ENHRY, CDR2 SYGVKD. This CDR3 is 13 amino acids long. The CDR3 region has the DNA TGTGCCATCAGTGCGGGACAGGGTGGTGAGCAGTACTTC. Translation gives CAISAGQGGEQYF.

This chain uses TRBV6-1 with TRBJ2-3, with 7 positions matching TRBD1. With 2 bases clipped from V and 1 base from J, the junction kept 0 bases outside the gene matches. The CDR3 length is 14 residues. Germline V CDR1 and CDR2: MNHNS, SASEGT. The CDR3 DNA follows: TGTGCCAGCAGTGAAACAGGGGGCACAGATACGCAGTATTTT. It translates to CASSETGGTDTQYF.

This clonotype turned up a few times. The chain is built from TRBV29-1 and TRBJ2-7; D remains unclear. This CDR3 comprises 14 residues. V lost 4 bases to trimming and J lost 1 base, with 14 bases between them. CDR1 and CDR2 (germline): SQVTM, ANQGSEA. The CDR3 DNA follows: TGCAGCGTTGTTCACGAAGTACTATCCTACGAGCAGTACTTC. It codes for CSVVHEVLSYEQYF.

This clonotype has only a few counts. The chain links TRBV2 to TRBJ2-1, with D possibly being TRBD1 or TRBD2 (6 bases each). Per germline, CDR1 SNHLY and CDR2 FYNNEI. The CDR3 has 15 residues. Trimming stripped 6 bases from V and 9 bases from J, with 21 bases between. The CDR3, as DNA: TGTGCCAGCAGCTACAGGGAGGTATGGCAGGGTGAGCAGTTCTTC. Its translation: CASSYREVWQGEQFF.

This clonotype has only a few counts. This chain links TRBV5-1 with TRBJ2-1; 10 nucleotides align to TRBD2. This CDR3 is built from 16 residues. Germline CDR1 and CDR2: SGHRS and YFSETQ. V lost 4 bases and J lost 4; bases outside the gene matches: 8. The CDR3 bases are TGCGCCAGCAGCCACGCAGCGGGGGGGGCTTACAATGAGCAGTTCTTC. Translation gives CASSHAAGGAYNEQFF.

This clonotype was observed a few times. The rearrangement joins TRBV12-3 or TRBV12-4 to TRBJ1-3; 9 positions match TRBD1. The CDR3 loop spans 15 amino acids. V shed 5 bases and J 4 bases; nucleotides not matched to a gene: 6. As DNA, the CDR3 is TGTGCCAGCAGTCCCTGGACAGGGGAAGGAAACACCATATATTTT. This sequence encodes CASSPWTGEGNTIYF.

This clonotype has only one observation. The chain is built from TRBV12-3 or TRBV12-4 and TRBJ1-6, with a possible D match to TRBD1 (6 bases). The CDR3 runs to 12 residues. Trimming removed 6 bases at V and 9 bases at J, with 9 bases between. The CDR3, as DNA: TGTGCCAGCAGACAGGGAGGTTCACCCCTCCACTTT. Amino acid sequence: CASRQGGSPLHF.

The genes are TRBV18 and TRBJ1-1; no clear D gene. CDR3 length: 12 residues. The germline CDR1 and CDR2 sequences are KGHSH and LQKENI. V lost 3 bases and J 6 bases, leaving 8 bases between the germline ends. As DNA, the CDR3 is TGTGCCAGCTCACCTTTACCTCCTGAAGCTTTCTTT. It is translated as CASSPLPPEAFF.

V is TRBV9 and J is TRBJ2-1; TRBD2 matches 10 bases. The CDR3 is 16 residues long. V dropped 0 bases and J dropped 6; count of bases not matched to a gene: 6. In germline, CDR1 is SGDLS, CDR2 YYNGEE. The CDR3 here is CASSVGASGSINEQFF. The CDR3 DNA follows: TGTGCCAGCAGCGTAGGGGCTAGCGGGAGTATCAATGAGCAGTTCTTC.

The rearrangement links TRBV6-5 to TRBJ2-1, with D maybe TRBD2 (6 bases). The CDR3 covers 17 residues. The V and J ends lost 1 base and 6 bases respectively, with 19 bases between them. CDR1 is MNHEY, CDR2 SVGAGI, per germline. In nucleotides, the CDR3 is TGTGCCAGCAGTTACTTTACTAGCCCCGAGAGAGGCAATGAGCAGTTCTTC. The encoded protein is CASSYFTSPERGNEQFF.

The chain combines TRBV27 with TRBJ1-4; tentative D call: TRBD1 (6 bases). CDR3 length: 14 residues. Germline CDR1 is MNHEY and CDR2 is SMNVEV (reference sequence). Trimming removed 5 bases at V and 4 bases at J, with 11 bases between. CDR3 amino acids: CASSEGGHNEKLFF. The CDR3 nucleotides read TGTGCCAGCAGTGAGGGGGGCCATAATGAAAAACTGTTTTTT.